The sequence of this T cell receptor beta chain was determined in a study of CD8 T cells in ankylosing spondylitis. Study results and caveats: A TCR beta motif of roughly eight highly homologous variants appeared characteristic of ankylosing spondylitis blood.

Notes on this clonotype: Its matching antigen is unknown.

Per germline, CDR1 SQVTM and CDR2 ANQGSEA. The J segment lost 3 bases and the V segment lost 7 bases, leaving 6 bases of the junction unmatched. CDR3 length: 14 residues. TCRdb redid the calling of the 5' RACE reads with MiXCR, one entry per CDR3 protein. Among about 840,000 distinct CDR3 sequences, over 9.5% were seen once, and the ten largest hold just over 0.5%. The receptor's source is a male donor with ankylosing spondylitis. The chain combines TRBV29-1 with TRBJ2-1; 10 nucleotides agree with TRBD2. Input material: blood, either unsorted or a sorted T cell fraction (not recorded which). The CDR3 loop is CSAIGTSDYNEQFF. In DNA form, the CDR3 reads TGCAGCGCCATCGGGACTAGCGACTACAATGAGCAGTTCTTC.